Following are 10 T cell receptor beta chains from one sample sequenced in a study of T cell responses to AZD1222 COVID-19 vaccine. TCRdb keeps only in-frame clones here, not all; method: immunoSEQ multiplex PCR. This sample yields tens of thousands of clones, of which roughly 80% are seen a single time; about 23% belongs to the top ten. The source was peripheral blood, collected 28 days after the second AZD1222 dose. These receptors all come from an adult who received the AZD1222 COVID-19 vaccine.

The chain carries TRBV5-1 and TRBJ2-1; 11 bases fit TRBD2. The CDR3 extends over 18 amino acids. The J segment lost 0 bases and the V segment lost 3 bases, leaving 8 bases of the junction unmatched. Per the germline V gene, CDR1 is SGHRS and CDR2 is YFSETQ. The CDR3 loop is CASSSSPTSGSSYNEQFF. In DNA form, the CDR3 reads TGCGCCAGCAGCTCATCGCCCACTAGCGGGAGCTCCTACAATGAGCAGTTCTTC.

The rearrangement links TRBV15 to TRBJ2-6; TRBD1 matches 11 bases. The CDR3 runs 19 residues. Germline values: CDR1 LNHNV, CDR2 YYDKDF (reference sequence). Trimming removed 0 bases from V and 2 bases from J; junction bases left unmatched: 6. CDR3 nucleotide sequence: TGTGCCACCAGCAGAGACTGGACAGGGGGCTCAACTGGGGCCAACGTCCTGACTTTC. This sequence encodes CATSRDWTGGSTGANVLTF. Full variable domain (rest looked up from reference TRBV15 and TRBJ2-6): DAMVIQNPRYQVTQFGKPVTLSCSQTLNHNVMYWYQQKSSQAPKLLFHYYDKDFNNEADTPDNFQSRRPNTSFCFLDIRSPGLGDTAMYLCATSRDWTGGSTGANVLTFGAGSRLTVL.

V gene TRBV19 combines with J gene TRBJ1-6; no firm D call. The germline V gene encodes CDR1 LNHDA and CDR2 SQIVND (reference sequence). The CDR3 runs to 14 residues. With 5 bases removed from V and 10 bases from J, the gap between germline ends came to 15 bases. As DNA, the CDR3 is TGTGCCAGTAGTCAAGAGGGCGGGTCATCACCCCTCCACTTT. This translates into CASSQEGGSSPLHF. Based on the CDR3 plus reference TRBV19 and TRBJ1-6, the full variable domain is DGGITQSPKYLFRKEGQNVTLSCEQNLNHDAMYWYRQDPGQGLRLIYYSQIVNDFQKGDIAEGYSVSREKKESFPLTVTSAQKNPTAFYLCASSQEGGSSPLHFGNGTRLTVT.

V and J are TRBV28 and TRBJ2-5; D is possibly TRBD2 (5 bases). Trimming cost V 3 bases and J 5 bases, with 10 bases left between them. CDR1 and CDR2 (germline): MDHEN, SYDVKM. This CDR3 comprises 13 residues. CDR3 nucleotides: TGTGCCAGCAGTTTCCCTAGCCTGGAGACCCAGTACTTC. Protein product: CASSFPSLETQYF.

The V call is TRBV27, the J call TRBJ1-2; 7 bases align to TRBD1. The CDR3 is 19 amino acids. Germline trimming cut 2 bases from V and 2 bases from J; bases unmatched to any gene: 17. Germline assignment: CDR1 MNHEY and CDR2 SMNVEV (reference sequence). CDR3 coding DNA: TGTGCCAGCAGTTTAAGGCCAATCCACAGGGGATCCCAAAACTATGGCTACACCTTC. This codes for CASSLRPIHRGSQNYGYTF.

The chain recombines TRBV3-1 (or the pseudogene TRBV3-2) with TRBJ2-7; D is ambiguous. This CDR3 spans 15 amino acids. CDR1 is LGHDT, CDR2 YNNKEL, per germline (reference sequence). V was clipped by 0 bases and J by 2 bases, with 11 bases between them. CDR3 loop: CASSQDWSQTYEQYF. The CDR3 DNA sequence: TGTGCCAGCAGCCAAGATTGGAGCCAAACCTACGAGCAGTACTTC.

V is TRBV5-4 and J is TRBJ2-7, with 12 bases fitting TRBD2. CDR1 is SGHNT and CDR2 is YYREEE in the germline V gene (reference sequence). J was trimmed by 5 bases and V by 4 bases; bases with no gene match: 4. The CDR3 has 14 amino acids. The CDR3 reads CASSPSGGADEQYF. CDR3 DNA: TGTGCCAGCAGCCCTAGCGGGGGGGCTGACGAGCAGTACTTC. Drawing the rest from reference TRBV5-4 and TRBJ2-7, the complete variable domain is ETGVTQSPTHLIKTRGQQVTLRCSSQSGHNTVSWYQQALGQGPQFIFQYYREEENGRGNFPPRFSGLQFPNYSSELNVNALELDDSALYLCASSPSGGADEQYFGPGTRLTVT.

The rearrangement joins TRBV6-5 to TRBJ2-2; 7 bases are shared with TRBD2. The CDR3 spans 13 residues. The J segment lost 5 bases and the V segment lost 11 bases, leaving 8 bases of the junction unmatched. Germline CDR1 is MNHEY and CDR2 is SVGAGI. The CDR3 nucleotides are TGTGCCCTTGGAGGGAGGGCTACCGGGGAGCTGTTTTTT. This codes for CALGGRATGELFF.

This clone was counted once. The CDR3 DNA reads TGTGCCAGTAGTATACCCGGGGATCGGGGAAAACTGTTTTTT. It yields the protein CASSIPGDRGKLFF. The chain has TRBV19 and TRBJ1-4; D gene ambiguous. Trimming stripped 2 bases from V and 10 bases from J, with 14 bases between. The V gene's germline CDR1 is LNHDA and CDR2 SQIVND (reference sequence). CDR3 length equals 14 residues.

This chain joins TRBV18 and TRBJ2-2, with D perhaps TRBD1 (6 bases). Trimming removed 2 bases at V and 6 bases at J, with 16 bases between. The CDR3 consists of 16 residues. The V gene's germline CDR1 is KGHSH and CDR2 LQKENI. The CDR3 DNA reads TGTGCCAGCTCACCAGGACAGCCGGGCGCCGCCGGGGAGCTGTTTTTT. It translates to CASSPGQPGAAGELFF. Full variable domain (missing parts from reference TRBV18 and TRBJ2-2): NAGVMQNPRHLVRRRGQEARLRCSPMKGHSHVYWYRQLPEEGLKFMVYLQKENIIDESGMPKERFSAEFPKEGPSILRIQQVVRGDSAAYFCASSPGQPGAAGELFFGEGSRLTVL.